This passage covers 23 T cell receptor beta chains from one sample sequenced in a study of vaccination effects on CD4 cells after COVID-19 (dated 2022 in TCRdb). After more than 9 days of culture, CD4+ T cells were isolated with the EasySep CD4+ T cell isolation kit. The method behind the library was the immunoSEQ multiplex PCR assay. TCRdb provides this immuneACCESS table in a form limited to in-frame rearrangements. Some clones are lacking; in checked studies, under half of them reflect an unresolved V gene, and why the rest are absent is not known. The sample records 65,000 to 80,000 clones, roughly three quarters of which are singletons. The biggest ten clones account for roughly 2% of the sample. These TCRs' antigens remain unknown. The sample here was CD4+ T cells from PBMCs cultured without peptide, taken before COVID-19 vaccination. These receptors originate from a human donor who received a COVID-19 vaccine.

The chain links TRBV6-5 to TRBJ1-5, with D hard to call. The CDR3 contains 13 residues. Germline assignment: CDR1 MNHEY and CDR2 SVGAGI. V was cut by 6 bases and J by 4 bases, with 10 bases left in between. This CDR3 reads CASRRLENQPQHF. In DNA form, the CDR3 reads TGTGCCAGCAGACGACTGGAAAATCAGCCCCAGCATTTT.

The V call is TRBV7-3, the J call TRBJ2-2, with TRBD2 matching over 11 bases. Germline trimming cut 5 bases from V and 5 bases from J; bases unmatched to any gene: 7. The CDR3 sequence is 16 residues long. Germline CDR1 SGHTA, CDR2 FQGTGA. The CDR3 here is CASSPSSSGGTGELFF. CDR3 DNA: TGTGCCAGCAGCCCCTCTTCTAGCGGGGGGACCGGGGAGCTGTTTTTT.

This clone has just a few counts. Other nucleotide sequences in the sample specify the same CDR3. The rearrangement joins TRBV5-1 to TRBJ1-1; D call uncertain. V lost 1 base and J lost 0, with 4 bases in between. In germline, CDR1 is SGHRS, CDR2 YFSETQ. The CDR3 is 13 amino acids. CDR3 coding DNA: TGCGCCAGCAGCTTGACAGTGAACACTGAAGCTTTCTTT. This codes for CASSLTVNTEAFF.

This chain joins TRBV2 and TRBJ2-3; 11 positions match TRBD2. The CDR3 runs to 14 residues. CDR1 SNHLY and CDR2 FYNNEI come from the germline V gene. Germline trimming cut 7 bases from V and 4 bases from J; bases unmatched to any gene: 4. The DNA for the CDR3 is TGTGCCAGCAAACCTAGCGGGGGGCCAGATACGCAGTATTTT. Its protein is CASKPSGGPDTQYF.

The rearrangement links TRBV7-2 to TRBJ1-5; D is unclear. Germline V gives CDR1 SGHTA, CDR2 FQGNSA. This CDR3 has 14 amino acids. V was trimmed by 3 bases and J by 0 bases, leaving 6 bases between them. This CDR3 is CASSFGRSNQPQHF. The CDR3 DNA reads TGTGCCAGCAGCTTCGGACGTAGCAATCAGCCCCAGCATTTT.

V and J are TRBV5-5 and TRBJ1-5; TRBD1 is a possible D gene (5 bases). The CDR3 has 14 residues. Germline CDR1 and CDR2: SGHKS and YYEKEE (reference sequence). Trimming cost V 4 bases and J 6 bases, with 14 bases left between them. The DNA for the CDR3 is TGTGCCAGCAGCACGCAGGGTGGAGGTCAGCCCCAGCATTTT. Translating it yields CASSTQGGGQPQHF.

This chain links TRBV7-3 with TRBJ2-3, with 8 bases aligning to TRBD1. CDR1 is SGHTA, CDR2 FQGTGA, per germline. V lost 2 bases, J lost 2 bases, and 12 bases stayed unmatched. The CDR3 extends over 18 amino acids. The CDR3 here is CASSLGVEGTGPTDTQYF. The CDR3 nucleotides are TGTGCCAGCAGCTTAGGCGTAGAGGGGACAGGACCCACAGATACGCAGTATTTT.

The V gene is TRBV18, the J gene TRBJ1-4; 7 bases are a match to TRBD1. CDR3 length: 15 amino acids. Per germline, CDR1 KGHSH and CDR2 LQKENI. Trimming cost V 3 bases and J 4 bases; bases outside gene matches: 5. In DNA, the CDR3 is TGTGCCAGCTCACCCCCGGGACAGAGTAATGAAAAACTGTTTTTT. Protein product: CASSPPGQSNEKLFF.

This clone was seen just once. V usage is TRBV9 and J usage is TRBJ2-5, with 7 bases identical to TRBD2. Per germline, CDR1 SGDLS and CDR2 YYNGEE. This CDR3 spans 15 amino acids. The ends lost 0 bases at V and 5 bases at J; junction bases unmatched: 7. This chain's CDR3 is CASSVVGGVGETQYF. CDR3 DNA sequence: TGTGCCAGCAGCGTAGTTGGGGGGGTGGGGGAGACCCAGTACTTC.

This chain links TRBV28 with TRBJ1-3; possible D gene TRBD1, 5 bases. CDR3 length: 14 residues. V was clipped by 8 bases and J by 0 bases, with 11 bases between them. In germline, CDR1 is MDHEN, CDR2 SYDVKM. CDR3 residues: CASGDRRSGNTIYF. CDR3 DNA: TGTGCCAGCGGAGACAGACGCTCTGGAAACACCATATATTTT.

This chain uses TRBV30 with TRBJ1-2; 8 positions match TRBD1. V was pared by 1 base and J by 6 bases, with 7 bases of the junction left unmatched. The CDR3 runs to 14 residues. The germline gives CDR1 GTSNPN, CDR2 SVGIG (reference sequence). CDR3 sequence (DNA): TGTGCCTGGAGTGCTACCGGGACAGGAAATGGCTACACCTTC. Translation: CAWSATGTGNGYTF.

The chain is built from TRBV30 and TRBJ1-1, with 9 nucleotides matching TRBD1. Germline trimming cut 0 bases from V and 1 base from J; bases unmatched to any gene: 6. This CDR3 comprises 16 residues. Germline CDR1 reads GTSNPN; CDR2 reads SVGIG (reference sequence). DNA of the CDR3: TGTGCCTGGAGTGTCCAGCCGGGACAGGGGAACACTGAAGCTTTCTTT. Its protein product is CAWSVQPGQGNTEAFF.

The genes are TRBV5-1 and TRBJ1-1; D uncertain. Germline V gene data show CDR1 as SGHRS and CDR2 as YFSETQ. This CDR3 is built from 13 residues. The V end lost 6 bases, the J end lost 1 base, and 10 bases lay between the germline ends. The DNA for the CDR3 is TGCGCCAGCACCCCGGGTTGGAACACTGAAGCTTTCTTT. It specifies CASTPGWNTEAFF. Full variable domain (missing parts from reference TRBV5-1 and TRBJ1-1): KAGVTQTPRYLIKTRGQQVTLSCSPISGHRSVSWYQQTPGQGLQFLFEYFSETQRNKGNFPGRFSGRQFSNSRSEMNVSTLELGDSALYLCASTPGWNTEAFFGQGTRLTVV.

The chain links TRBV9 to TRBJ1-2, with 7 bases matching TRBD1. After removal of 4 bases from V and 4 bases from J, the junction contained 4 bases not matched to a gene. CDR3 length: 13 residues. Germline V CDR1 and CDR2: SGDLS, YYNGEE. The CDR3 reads CASSPGGFYGYTF. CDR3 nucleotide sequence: TGTGCCAGCAGCCCAGGGGGATTCTATGGCTACACCTTC.

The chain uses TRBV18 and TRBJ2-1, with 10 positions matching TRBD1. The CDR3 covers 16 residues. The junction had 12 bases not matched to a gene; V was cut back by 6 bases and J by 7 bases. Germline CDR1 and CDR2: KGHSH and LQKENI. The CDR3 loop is CASSSRGTGERNEQFF. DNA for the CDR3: TGTGCCAGCTCGTCGAGGGGGACAGGGGAGAGGAATGAGCAGTTCTTC.

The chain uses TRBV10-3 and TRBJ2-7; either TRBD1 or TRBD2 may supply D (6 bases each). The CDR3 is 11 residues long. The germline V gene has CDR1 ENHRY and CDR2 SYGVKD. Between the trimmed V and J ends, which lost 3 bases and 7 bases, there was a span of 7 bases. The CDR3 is CAISEGGEQYV. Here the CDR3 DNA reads TGTGCCATCAGTGAAGGGGGGGAGCAGTACGTC.

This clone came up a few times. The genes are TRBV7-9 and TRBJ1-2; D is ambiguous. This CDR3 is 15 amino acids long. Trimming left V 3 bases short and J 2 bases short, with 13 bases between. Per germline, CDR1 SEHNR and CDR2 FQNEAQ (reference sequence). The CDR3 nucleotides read TGTGCCAGCAGCTTCGAGCCCCGGCAGAACTATGGCTACACCTTC. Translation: CASSFEPRQNYGYTF.

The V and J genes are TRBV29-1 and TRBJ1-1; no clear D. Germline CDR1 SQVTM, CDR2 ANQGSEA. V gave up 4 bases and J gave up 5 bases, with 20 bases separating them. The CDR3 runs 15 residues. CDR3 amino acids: CSVGGVEGSGTEAFF. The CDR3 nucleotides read TGCAGCGTTGGCGGAGTCGAGGGTAGTGGTACTGAAGCTTTCTTT.

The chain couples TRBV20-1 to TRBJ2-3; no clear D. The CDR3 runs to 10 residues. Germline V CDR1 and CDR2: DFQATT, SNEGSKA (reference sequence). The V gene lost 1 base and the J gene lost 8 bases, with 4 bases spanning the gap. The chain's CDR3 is CSARGPTQYF. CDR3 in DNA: TGCAGTGCTAGAGGGCCTACGCAGTATTTT.

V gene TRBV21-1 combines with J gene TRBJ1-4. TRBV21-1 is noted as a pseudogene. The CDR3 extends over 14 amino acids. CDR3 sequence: CASGISATNEKLFF. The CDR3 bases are TGTGCCAGCGGGATCAGCGCAACTAATGAAAAACTGTTTTTT.

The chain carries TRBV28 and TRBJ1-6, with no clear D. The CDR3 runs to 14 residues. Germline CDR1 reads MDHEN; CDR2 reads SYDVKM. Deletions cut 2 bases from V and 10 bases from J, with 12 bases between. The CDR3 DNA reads TGTGCCAGCAGTTTAGTAGGGAAGGAGTCACCCCTCCACTTT. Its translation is CASSLVGKESPLHF.

The CDR3 sequence: CASGGGSGYTF. Here the CDR3 DNA reads TGTGCCAGTGGGGGGGGCTCGGGCTACACCTTC. The J gene is TRBJ1-2, the V gene TRBV6-6, with D maybe TRBD1 (6 bases). The CDR3 length is 11 residues. Germline CDR1 is MNHNY and CDR2 is SVGAGI (reference sequence). V was clipped by 9 bases and J by 8 bases, with 13 bases between them.

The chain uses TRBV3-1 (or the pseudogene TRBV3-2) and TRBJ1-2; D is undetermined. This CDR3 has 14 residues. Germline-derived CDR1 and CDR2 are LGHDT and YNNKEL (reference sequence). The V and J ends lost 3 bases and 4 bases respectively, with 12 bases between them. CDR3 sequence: CASSHRGVSYGYTF. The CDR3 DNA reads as TGTGCCAGCAGCCACCGCGGGGTGTCCTATGGCTACACCTTC.